The 6 T cell receptor beta chains presented below share a single source sample, sequenced in a study of T cell responses to AZD1222 COVID-19 vaccine. Assay used: immunoSEQ multiplex PCR; TCRdb lists only in-frame clones, some missing. This table has approximately 100,000 clones, about 89% appearing once. Material: peripheral blood, obtained 28 days after the second dose of the MenACWY control vaccine. The receptors were sampled from an adult who received the MenACWY meningococcal vaccine as a control.

This clone was counted between two and nine times. This rearrangement joins TRBV24-1 to TRBJ2-1; 14 nucleotides align to TRBD2. Trimming at V came to 4 bases and at J to 6 bases, leaving 4 bases not matched to a gene. CDR1 and CDR2 from the germline V gene are KGHDR and SFDVKD. The CDR3 loop spans 16 amino acids. The CDR3 DNA reads TGTGCCACCAGTGACCCGACTAGCGGGGGGGTCAATGAGCAGTTCTTC. Translation: CATSDPTSGGVNEQFF.

The V call is TRBV15, the J call TRBJ1-2, with a tentative D call TRBD1 (5 bases). The CDR3 has 18 amino acids. Trimming cost V 0 bases and J 4 bases, with 21 bases left between them. The germline V gene encodes CDR1 LNHNV and CDR2 YYDKDF (reference sequence). CDR3 bases: TGTGCCACCAGCAGAGAGGGGCGAGTAAGGGGTACCCTCTATGGCTACACCTTC. As protein: CATSREGRVRGTLYGYTF. Variable domain in full (rest from reference TRBV15 and TRBJ1-2): DAMVIQNPRYQVTQFGKPVTLSCSQTLNHNVMYWYQQKSSQAPKLLFHYYDKDFNNEADTPDNFQSRRPNTSFCFLDIRSPGLGDTAMYLCATSREGRVRGTLYGYTFGSGTRLTVV.

The rearrangement links TRBV5-1 to TRBJ1-4; tentative D call: TRBD1 (5 bases). Germline V gives CDR1 SGHRS, CDR2 YFSETQ. The CDR3 runs 15 residues. V dropped 4 bases and J dropped 8 bases, with 18 bases sitting between them. The CDR3 spells CASSPGGGEYEKLFF. The DNA of the CDR3 is TGCGCCAGCAGCCCCGGGGGAGGGGAATACGAAAAACTGTTTTTT.

The chain uses TRBV29-1 and TRBJ1-2, with a weak D call TRBD1 (6 bases). Germline CDR1 and CDR2: SQVTM and ANQGSEA. This CDR3 has 12 residues. Trimming stripped 0 bases from V and 6 bases from J, with 8 bases between. The CDR3 sequence is CSVEEQGDGYTF. The CDR3 nucleotides read TGCAGCGTTGAAGAACAGGGTGATGGCTACACCTTC.

The chain employs TRBV5-1 and TRBJ2-6; 11 bases match TRBD1. V was clipped by 1 base and J by 4 bases; unmatched bases: 7. Germline V gene lookup returns CDR1 SGHRS and CDR2 YFSETQ. The CDR3 runs 18 residues. The CDR3 spells CASSLLGQGARGANVLTF. DNA of the CDR3: TGCGCCAGCAGCTTGTTAGGACAGGGGGCGCGCGGGGCCAACGTCCTGACTTTC.

The rearrangement links TRBV19 to TRBJ2-2, with TRBD1 identical over 9 bases. The length of the CDR3 is 18 residues. Trimming removed 8 bases from V and 4 bases from J; junction bases left unmatched: 17. CDR1 LNHDA and CDR2 SQIVND come from the germline V gene (reference sequence). The CDR3 nucleotides are TGTGCCAGTCAGGGGACAGGGTGGGGGAAATTAGGCACCGGGGAGCTGTTTTTT. Translated: CASQGTGWGKLGTGELFF.